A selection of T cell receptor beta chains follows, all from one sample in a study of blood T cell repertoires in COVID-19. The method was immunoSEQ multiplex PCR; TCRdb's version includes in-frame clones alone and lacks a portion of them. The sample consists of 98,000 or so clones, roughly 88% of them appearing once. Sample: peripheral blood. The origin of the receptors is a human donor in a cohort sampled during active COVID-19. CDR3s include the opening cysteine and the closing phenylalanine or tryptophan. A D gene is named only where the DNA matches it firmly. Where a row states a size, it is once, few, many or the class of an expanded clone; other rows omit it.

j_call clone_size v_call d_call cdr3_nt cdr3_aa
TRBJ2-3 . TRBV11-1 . TGTGCCAGCCTCGTAGGGGGCACAGATACGCAGTATTTT CASLVGGTDTQYF
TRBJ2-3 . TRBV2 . TGTGCCAGCAGTGTGTACGGGAGTCGGACAGATACGCAGTATTTT CASSVYGSRTDTQYF
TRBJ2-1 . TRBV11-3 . TGTGCCAGCAGCTTAGGGCGGAACTCCTACAATGAGCAGTTCTTC CASSLGRNSYNEQFF
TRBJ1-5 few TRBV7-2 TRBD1 TGTGCCAGCAGCTCAGGACAGGGCTGGCAGCCCCAGCATTTT CASSSGQGWQPQHF
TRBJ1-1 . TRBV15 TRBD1 TGTGCCACCAGCAGAACCGGGACAGGGGCTCGGGGGCGTACTGAAGCTTTCTTT CATSRTGTGARGRTEAFF
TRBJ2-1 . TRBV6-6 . TGTGCCAGCAGTAGTAGCGGTAGCTCCTACAATGAGCAGTTCTTC CASSSSGSSYNEQFF
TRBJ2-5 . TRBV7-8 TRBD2 TGTGCCAGCAGCACATATAGGGGGACTAGAGTCGAGACCCAGTACTTC CASSTYRGTRVETQYF
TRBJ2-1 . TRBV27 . TGTGCCAGCAGTTTTTGGAGGTTGGGTGAGCAGTTCTTC CASSFWRLGEQFF
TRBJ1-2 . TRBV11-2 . TGTGCCAGCAGCTTGGCCGCCCGCGGCTACACCTTC CASSLAARGYTF
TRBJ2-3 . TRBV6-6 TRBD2 TGTGCCAGCAGACGACAACTAGCGGGAGTAGATACGCAGTATTTT CASRRQLAGVDTQYF
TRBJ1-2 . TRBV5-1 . TGCGCCAGCAGCCTGGACAGAAGCTACACCTTC CASSLDRSYTF
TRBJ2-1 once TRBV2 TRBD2 TGTGCCAGCAGTGATAAGCGGGAGATCGATGAGCAGTTCTTC CASSDKREIDEQFF
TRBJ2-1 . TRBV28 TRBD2 TGTGCCAGCAGTTCCCCGACTAGCGGGGGGTACAATGAGCAGTTCTTC CASSSPTSGGYNEQFF
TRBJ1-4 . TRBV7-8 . TGTGCCAGCAGCTTAGGGGGAGGGGGAAAACTGTTTTTT CASSLGGGGKLFF
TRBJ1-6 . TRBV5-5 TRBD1 TGTGCCAGCAGCTCCCGAAGGGACAGTCTCGCCTATAATTCACCCCTCCACTTT CASSSRRDSLAYNSPLHF
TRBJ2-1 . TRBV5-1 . TGCGCCAGCAGCTTGGTGGTTCGACCGGGGACTTACAATGAGCAGTTCTTC CASSLVVRPGTYNEQFF
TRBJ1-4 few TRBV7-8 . TGTGCCAGCAGCTCCAGCGCCCCCCTTAATGAAAAACTGTTTTTT CASSSSAPLNEKLFF
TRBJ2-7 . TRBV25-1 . TGTGCCAGCAGTGCGGTTAGCTCCTACGAGCAGTACTTC CASSAVSSYEQYF
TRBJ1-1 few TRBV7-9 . TGTGCCAGCAGCCTCGGTACAACAGACACTGAAGCTTTCTTT CASSLGTTDTEAFF
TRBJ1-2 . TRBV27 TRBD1 TGTGCCAGCAGTTTGAACCGGGGACAGGGCTATGGCTACACCTTC CASSLNRGQGYGYTF
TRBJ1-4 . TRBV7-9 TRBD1 TGTGCCAGCAGCTTAGATCTCCCGACAGGGCGTAATGAAAAACTGTTTTTT CASSLDLPTGRNEKLFF
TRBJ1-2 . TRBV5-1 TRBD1 TGCGCCAGCAGCTTCGACAGGGGGTACGTTGGCTACACCTTC CASSFDRGYVGYTF
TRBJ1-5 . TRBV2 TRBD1 TGTGCCAGCAGTTGGGGACAGGGCCCCAATCAGCCCCAGCATTTT CASSWGQGPNQPQHF
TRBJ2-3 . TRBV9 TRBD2 TGTGCCAGCAGCGCCCCCCAGCGGGAGATGCCAGATACGCAGTATTTT CASSAPQREMPDTQYF